In its sample, the clone carrying this T cell receptor beta chain was seen a few times. What it binds is unknown. CDR1 LNHNV and CDR2 YYDKDF come from the germline V gene (reference sequence). V was trimmed by 5 bases and J by 7 bases, leaving 9 bases between them. The CDR3 is made up of 13 amino acids. In TCRdb, the multiplex PCR reads were re-called with MiXCR into one record per CDR3 protein. The sample contains approximately 31,000 distinct CDR3 sequences, roughly three fifths of which appear only once. This specimen comes from a study of breast tumors, draining lymph nodes, adjacent tissues. Study-wide results and limits: That most tumor T cells come from lymph nodes remained unproven. Data fit most tumor T cells coming from lymph node, expanding in tumor.

Input material: breast tumor tissue. This TCR came from a female donor with breast cancer. Some clones in this sample may be carry-over from other donors' samples. This chain uses TRBV15 with TRBJ1-6; unclear D gene. The CDR3 loop reads CATSGGRNSPLHF. CDR3 in DNA: TGTGCCACCAGCGGTGGGAGAAATTCACCCCTCCACTTT.